These T cell receptor beta chains were read from a single sample in a study of CD8 T cells in Susac syndrome. TCRdb re-called the immunoSEQ multiplex PCR reads through MiXCR, storing one row per CDR3 protein. The sample lists more than 200,000 distinct CDR3 sequences, roughly 93% occurring once. The source material was CD4+ T cells from PBMCs. These receptors came from a human donor with Susac syndrome. Both conserved end residues are part of each CDR3. Fields, in order: CDR3 protein, CDR3 DNA, J gene, clone size, D gene, V gene. A D gene is named only where the DNA matches it firmly. A row's size may be missing; if present it is once, few, many or a size class.

CASSLQGITEAFF,TGTGCCAGCAGTTTACAGGGGATCACTGAAGCTTTCTTT,TRBJ1-1,few,NA,TRBV12-3/TRBV12-4
CASSQDTGATGQPQHF,TGTGCCAGCAGCCAAGATACAGGGGCTACGGGTCAGCCCCAGCATTTT,TRBJ1-5,NA,TRBD1,TRBV4-2
CASSSRRRGTPEAFF,TGTGCCAGCAGTTCCAGGCGGAGGGGAACTCCTGAAGCTTTCTTT,TRBJ1-1,NA,NA,TRBV6-5
CASSQDGISNYGYTF,TGTGCCAGCAGCCAAGACGGGATTAGCAACTATGGCTACACCTTC,TRBJ1-2,NA,NA,TRBV4-2
CASSLDRAGNQPQHF,TGTGCCAGCAGCTTGGACAGGGCGGGTAATCAGCCCCAGCATTTT,TRBJ1-5,NA,TRBD1,TRBV6-1
CASSLGQILYNEQFF,TGTGCCAGCAGCTTAGGACAGATTCTTTACAATGAGCAGTTCTTC,TRBJ2-1,NA,NA,TRBV7-9
CASSLLGNEQFF,TGTGCCAGCAGCTTACTTGGGAATGAGCAGTTCTTC,TRBJ2-1,NA,NA,TRBV11-2
CASSSGTGGGTEAFF,TGTGCCAGCAGTTCCGGGACAGGGGGCGGCACTGAAGCTTTCTTT,TRBJ1-1,once,TRBD1,TRBV6-2/TRBV6-3
CSALGGQGSYGYTF,TGCAGTGCCCTGGGGGGACAGGGGAGCTATGGCTACACCTTC,TRBJ1-2,NA,TRBD1,TRBV20-1
CASSGTGGEQYF,TGCGCCAGCAGCGGGACAGGGGGCGAGCAGTACTTC,TRBJ2-7,NA,TRBD1,TRBV5-1
CASSSHGQGNNGGANVLTF,TGTGCCAGCAGTTCCCATGGACAGGGCAATAACGGTGGGGCCAACGTCCTGACTTTC,TRBJ2-6,NA,TRBD1,TRBV27
CASSSSGTGSYGYTF,TGTGCCAGCAGCTCCTCCGGGACAGGGAGCTATGGCTACACCTTC,TRBJ1-2,NA,TRBD1,TRBV3-1
CASSTRDRDEKLFF,TGTGCCAGCAGTACCCGGGACAGGGACGAAAAACTGTTTTTT,TRBJ1-4,few,TRBD1,TRBV6-5
CSAIRGAADSNQPQHF,TGCAGTGCTATACGCGGGGCAGCTGATAGCAATCAGCCCCAGCATTTT,TRBJ1-5,NA,NA,TRBV20-1
CASSALRQVDTQYF,TGTGCCAGCAGTGCCCTGAGACAGGTAGATACGCAGTATTTT,TRBJ2-3,NA,NA,TRBV6-2/TRBV6-3
CSARSHTGGSDYEQYF,TGCAGTGCTAGAAGCCATACAGGGGGCAGCGACTACGAGCAGTACTTC,TRBJ2-7,NA,TRBD1,TRBV20-1
CAWSVPGSGNTIYF,TGTGCCTGGAGTGTACCGGGCTCTGGAAACACCATATATTTT,TRBJ1-3,NA,NA,TRBV30
CASRNEQYF,TGTGCCAGCAGAAACGAGCAGTACTTC,TRBJ2-7,NA,NA,TRBV27
CASSQAPGPETQYF,TGTGCCAGCAGCCAAGCCCCGGGGCCAGAGACCCAGTACTTC,TRBJ2-5,NA,NA,TRBV4-2
CASSVRGSGAYGYTF,TGCGCCAGTTCCGTACGGGGTTCCGGGGCTTATGGCTACACCTTC,TRBJ1-2,NA,NA,TRBV5-1
CASRLGGRQETQYF,TGTGCCAGCAGACTTGGGGGGCGCCAAGAGACCCAGTACTTC,TRBJ2-5,NA,NA,TRBV12-3/TRBV12-4
CASSYDRAGEKLFF,TGTGCCAGCAGTTACGACAGGGCGGGGGAAAAACTGTTTTTT,TRBJ1-4,NA,TRBD1,TRBV6-5
CASSPGLKNTEAFF,TGTGCCAGCAGCCCGGGACTGAAGAACACTGAAGCTTTCTTT,TRBJ1-1,NA,NA,TRBV7-9
CATSSSGTGAVNTEAFF,TGTGCCACCAGCAGTTCCGGGACAGGGGCAGTGAACACTGAAGCTTTCTTT,TRBJ1-1,NA,TRBD1,TRBV15
CAWSVLPTGGAETQYF,TGTGCCTGGAGTGTACTACCGACAGGGGGCGCCGAGACCCAGTACTTC,TRBJ2-5,NA,TRBD1,TRBV30
CASSSTGTGIFSGANVLTF,TGTGCCAGCAGCTCAACCGGGACAGGGATATTCTCTGGGGCCAACGTCCTGACTTTC,TRBJ2-6,NA,TRBD1,TRBV9
CSASEGENQPQHF,TGCAGTGCTAGTGAGGGGGAGAATCAGCCCCAGCATTTT,TRBJ1-5,NA,NA,TRBV20-1
CARLDGGCAYEQYF,TGCGCCAGACTTGACGGGGGCTGTGCATACGAGCAGTACTTC,TRBJ2-7,once,NA,TRBV5-1
CAWGTGTYEQYF,TGTGCCTGGGGCACCGGAACCTACGAGCAGTACTTC,TRBJ2-7,few,NA,TRBV30